The entry that follows covers one TCR beta chain sequence. Its antigen remains unidentified. This specimen comes from a study of T cell clones after liver transplantation. Study-wide background: Graft-donor-reactive sequences were compared with third-party-reactive TCRbeta sequences from pre-transplant mixed lymphocyte reactions. Notes on the study in general: Graft donor-reactive T cells may have migrated into the graft rather than being deleted.

Measured with immunoSEQ multiplex PCR; TCRdb has only the in-frame clones, and not every one. The sample consists of tens of thousands of clones, 80% to 90% of them appearing once. This CDR3 contains 16 residues. The germline V and J ends were trimmed by 5 bases and 1 base, with 17 bases remaining between them. Germline loops: CDR1 SGHTA, CDR2 FQGNSA. The receptor's source is a human patient who received a liver transplant. Some T cells may trace back to the graft donor. Sequencing was performed on CD8+ T cells from blood, taken 12 months after liver transplant. The V call is TRBV7-2, the J call TRBJ2-5; D gene uncertain. CDR3 sequence: CASSLLGASCQETQYF. CDR3 sequence (DNA): TGTGCCAGCAGCCTCCTCGGCGCTTCATGCCAAGAGACCCAGTACTTC.